Below, 32 T cell receptor beta chains from the same sample are listed, as sequenced in a study of T cells after yellow fever vaccination. One entry per CDR3 protein results from TCRdb running MiXCR on the 5' RACE reads. The data contain just over 250,000 distinct CDR3 sequences, over 4.5% of them singletons. Material: CD4+ T cells sorted from PBMCs, obtained on the day of the yellow fever booster vaccination. These receptors all stem from a man younger than 35 who received the YFV17D yellow fever vaccine.

At least ten counts were recorded for this clonotype. The V call is TRBV6-6, the J call TRBJ1-5, with a possible D match to TRBD1 (6 bases). The CDR3 loop spans 14 amino acids. V was trimmed by 4 bases and J by 3 bases, leaving 10 bases between them. Per germline, CDR1 MNHNY and CDR2 SVGAGI (reference sequence). The CDR3 bases are TGTGCCAGCAGTTCGCACAGGGTCAATCAGCCCCAGCATTTT. Translation: CASSSHRVNQPQHF.

This clonotype was detected many times. The V gene is TRBV7-2, the J gene TRBJ2-4, with D possibly TRBD2 on 5 matching bases. Germline CDR1 is SGHTA and CDR2 is FQGNSA. CDR3 length: 13 residues. V gave up 2 bases and J gave up 6 bases, with 8 bases separating them. For the CDR3, the DNA is TGTGCCAGCAGCTTACTAGCTCGAAACATTCAGTACTTC. Its protein is CASSLLARNIQYF.

The table lists this clonotype with many counts. The chain employs TRBV4-3 and TRBJ2-5, with 8 positions matching TRBD2. J was trimmed by 5 bases and V by 4 bases; bases with no gene match: 6. The V gene's germline CDR1 is LGHNA and CDR2 YSLEER. The CDR3 has 14 amino acids. The CDR3: CASSPGREGETQYF. Written as DNA, the CDR3 is TGCGCCAGCAGCCCGGGACGGGAGGGGGAGACCCAGTACTTC.

The table lists this clonotype with many counts. The chain couples TRBV5-1 to TRBJ1-6; 8 bases match TRBD1. Germline values: CDR1 SGHRS, CDR2 YFSETQ. J gave up 8 bases and V 4 bases, and 5 bases lay outside the gene matches. The CDR3 length is 14 residues. In DNA form, the CDR3 reads TGCGCCAGCAGCGTTGACAGGGGTCATTCACCCCTCCACTTT. It yields the protein CASSVDRGHSPLHF.

This clonotype turned up a few times. The chain combines TRBV7-2 with TRBJ2-5, with 7 bases lining up with TRBD2. From germline, CDR1 is SGHTA and CDR2 FQGNSA. The CDR3 covers 14 residues. J gave up 1 base and V 5 bases, and 4 bases lay outside the gene matches. Written as DNA, the CDR3 is TGTGCCAGCAGCGCCGGACTAGTCCAAGAGACCCAGTACTTC. Translating it yields CASSAGLVQETQYF.

The CDR3 nucleotides read TGTGCCAGCAGCTCGGACAGGGGTGGTCAGCCCCAGCATTTT. The encoded protein is CASSSDRGGQPQHF. The rearrangement links TRBV5-4 to TRBJ1-5; 9 nucleotides line up with TRBD1. Germline CDR1 and CDR2: SGHNT and YYREEE (reference sequence). With 3 bases clipped from V and 6 bases from J, the junction kept 4 bases outside the gene matches. The CDR3 is 14 amino acids.

This clonotype has more than one count but fewer than ten. The chain is built from TRBV28 and TRBJ2-7; 7 nucleotides match TRBD1. This CDR3 has 14 residues. V lost 7 bases and J lost 3; bases outside the gene matches: 9. Germline V CDR1 and CDR2: MDHEN, SYDVKM. The CDR3 DNA reads as TGTGCCAGCAACCGAGGGGGCAGGGTCTACGAGCAGTACGTC. It is translated as CASNRGGRVYEQYV.

The rearrangement links TRBV5-1 to TRBJ1-2, with D maybe TRBD1 (6 bases). Germline values: CDR1 SGHRS, CDR2 YFSETQ. The V gene lost 5 bases and the J gene lost 6 bases, with 26 bases spanning the gap. The CDR3 totals 17 residues. DNA for the CDR3: TGCGCCAGCAGTTCGGGACACGACCTAAGTGGGCTAAATGGCTACACCTTC. This gives the protein CASSSGHDLSGLNGYTF.

This clonotype came up a few times. The rearrangement joins TRBV7-2 to TRBJ1-2; D is undetermined. Germline V gene sequence: CDR1 SGHTA, CDR2 FQGNSA. The V end lost 3 bases, the J end lost 5 bases, and 16 bases lay between the germline ends. The CDR3 spans 15 residues. The CDR3 is CASSFTTVLGYGYTF. In DNA form, the CDR3 reads TGTGCCAGCAGCTTCACTACAGTGCTAGGGTATGGCTACACCTTC.

This clonotype was seen at least ten times. J is TRBJ2-1 and V is TRBV7-2; 13 positions match TRBD2. The germline V gene encodes CDR1 SGHTA and CDR2 FQGNSA. J lost 2 bases, V lost 5 bases, and 3 bases had no gene match. The CDR3 is 16 amino acids. The CDR3 region has the DNA TGTGCCAGCAGCCCTACTAGCGGGGGGGCCTACAATGAGCAGTTCTTC. Protein: CASSPTSGGAYNEQFF.

This clonotype was observed a few times. The chain carries TRBV4-1 and TRBJ1-5; 7 bases are shared with TRBD1. CDR3 length equals 19 residues. Trimming at V came to 5 bases and at J to 1 base, leaving 17 bases not matched to a gene. Germline values: CDR1 MGHRA, CDR2 YSYEKL. The CDR3 region is CASSATNRGFLGSNQPQHF. The CDR3 DNA follows: TGCGCCAGCAGCGCGACGAACAGGGGATTCTTGGGCAGCAATCAGCCCCAGCATTTT.

The chain carries TRBV5-1 and TRBJ1-3; no clear D gene. Germline loops: CDR1 SGHRS, CDR2 YFSETQ. The CDR3 length is 12 residues. Trimming left V 8 bases short and J 0 bases short, with 6 bases between. CDR3 in amino acids: CASRNSGNTIYF. CDR3 nucleotide sequence: TGCGCCAGTCGAAACTCTGGAAACACCATATATTTT. Supplemented by reference TRBV5-1 and TRBJ1-3, the full variable domain reads KAGVTQTPRYLIKTRGQQVTLSCSPISGHRSVSWYQQTPGQGLQFLFEYFSETQRNKGNFPGRFSGRQFSNSRSEMNVSTLELGDSALYLCASRNSGNTIYFGEGSWLTVV.

This clonotype was observed a few times. The chain is built from TRBV14 and TRBJ2-4; no clear D gene. The CDR3 is 14 amino acids. Germline lookup yields CDR1 SGHDN and CDR2 FVKESK. V was clipped by 4 bases and J by 0 bases, with 7 bases between them. The DNA for the CDR3 is TGTGCCAGCAGCCGCCGTCTAGCCAAAAACATTCAGTACTTC. Encoded protein: CASSRRLAKNIQYF. The variable domain in full, completed from reference TRBV14 and TRBJ2-4, reads EAGVTQFPSHSVIEKGQTVTLRCDPISGHDNLYWYRRVMGKEIKFLLHFVKESKQDESGMPNNRFLAERTGGTYSTLKVQPAELEDSGVYFCASSRRLAKNIQYFGAGTRLSVL.

This chain uses TRBV7-2 with TRBJ1-2, with TRBD1 matching over 8 bases. Germline CDR1 is SGHTA and CDR2 is FQGNSA. Unmatched junction bases numbered 10, after V lost 5 bases and J lost 8 bases. The CDR3 consists of 14 residues. The chain's CDR3 is CASSHDRGLMGYTF. The CDR3 DNA reads as TGTGCCAGCAGCCACGACAGGGGCTTAATGGGCTACACCTTC.

This clonotype was picked up many times. The V and J genes are TRBV7-6 and TRBJ1-1; possibly TRBD1 for D (6 bases). The CDR3 runs to 14 residues. Trimming took off 4 bases at V and 8 bases at J, with 17 bases between the two ends. CDR1 is SGHVS, CDR2 FNYEAQ, per germline. In DNA form, the CDR3 reads TGTGCCAGCAGCTCACAGGGTTACCCCTCCGAAGCTTTCTTT. Translation: CASSSQGYPSEAFF. Supplemented by reference TRBV7-6 and TRBJ1-1, the full variable domain reads GAGVSQSPRYKVTKRGQDVALRCDPISGHVSLYWYRQALGQGPEFLTYFNYEAQQDKSGLPNDRFSAERPEGSISTLTIQRTEQRDSAMYRCASSSQGYPSEAFFGQGTRLTVV.

This clonotype showed up just a few times. The chain links TRBV6-2 or TRBV6-3 to TRBJ2-2; D could derive from TRBD1 or TRBD2 (5 bases each). V lost 6 bases and J 1 base, leaving 9 bases between the germline ends. This CDR3 region has 14 residues. Germline loops: CDR1 MNHEY, CDR2 SVGEGT. The CDR3 bases are TGTGCCAGCAGCCCGGGACGGAACACCGGGGAGCTGTTTTTT. Its translation: CASSPGRNTGELFF.

V gene TRBV29-1 combines with J gene TRBJ2-3, with D perhaps matching TRBD1 or TRBD2 (5 bases each). Looked up from germline, CDR1 is SQVTM and CDR2 is ANQGSEA. Trimming cost V 4 bases and J 6 bases, with 17 bases left between them. The length of the CDR3 is 14 residues. DNA for the CDR3: TGCAGCGTTGTTCTTGGGGGTGGATCGGATACGCAGTATTTT. It encodes CSVVLGGGSDTQYF.

This clonotype was detected ten times or more. V gene TRBV24-1 combines with J gene TRBJ2-2; unclear D gene. The V gene's germline CDR1 is KGHDR and CDR2 SFDVKD. V dropped 4 bases and J dropped 2 bases, with 4 bases sitting between them. The CDR3 sequence is 13 residues long. CDR3 residues: CATSDGNTGELFF. The CDR3, as DNA: TGTGCCACCAGTGACGGTAACACCGGGGAGCTGTTTTTT.

This chain links TRBV12-3 or TRBV12-4 with TRBJ2-1, with 11 bases aligning to TRBD2. J gave up 9 bases and V 6 bases, and 13 bases lay outside the gene matches. The CDR3 is 16 amino acids. DNA of the CDR3: TGTGCCAGCAGCCCTCTGGATAGCGGGGGGGCTAGTGAGCAGTTCTTC. The encoded protein is CASSPLDSGGASEQFF.

This clonotype was seen a few times. V gene TRBV7-9 combines with J gene TRBJ2-1; 8 nucleotides line up with TRBD2. After removal of 3 bases from V and 2 bases from J, the junction contained 6 bases not matched to a gene. The germline V gene encodes CDR1 SEHNR and CDR2 FQNEAQ (reference sequence). This CDR3 is built from 16 residues. The CDR3: CASSLVERGPYNEQFF. Written as DNA, the CDR3 is TGTGCCAGCAGCTTGGTGGAGCGGGGGCCCTACAATGAGCAGTTCTTC.

This clonotype turned up a few times. V is TRBV20-1 and J is TRBJ1-4, with TRBD1 matching over 8 bases. Trimming at V came to 3 bases and at J to 11 bases, leaving 5 bases not matched to a gene. Germline V gives CDR1 DFQATT, CDR2 SNEGSKA (reference sequence). The CDR3 runs 12 residues. DNA of the CDR3: TGCAGTGCTAGGCAGGGGGCTGCTAAACTGTTTTTT. Its protein is CSARQGAAKLFF.

A few counts support this clonotype. V is TRBV9 and J is TRBJ2-5; 9 bases align to TRBD2. Trimming removed 4 bases from V and 2 bases from J; junction bases left unmatched: 6. Germline CDR1 and CDR2: SGDLS and YYNGEE. CDR3 length: 15 residues. The CDR3 spells CASSITLAGQETQYF. In DNA, the CDR3 is TGTGCCAGCAGCATTACCCTAGCGGGGCAAGAGACCCAGTACTTC.

This clonotype was seen more than once but under ten times. The chain couples TRBV28 to TRBJ2-3; D is ambiguous. Per the germline V gene, CDR1 is MDHEN and CDR2 is SYDVKM. The CDR3 spans 14 residues. With 5 bases removed from V and 0 bases from J, the gap between germline ends came to 9 bases. The CDR3, as DNA: TGTGCCAGCAGTATCCCGACTAGCACAGATACGCAGTATTTT. Encoded protein: CASSIPTSTDTQYF.

This clonotype was recorded a few times. This chain joins TRBV5-6 and TRBJ1-1; 9 bases align to TRBD1. V lost 6 bases and J lost 9; bases outside the gene matches: 6. In germline, CDR1 is SGHDT, CDR2 YYEEEE. This CDR3 contains 12 residues. The DNA for the CDR3 is TGTGCCAGCACCCCCGGGACAGGGAAAGCTTTCTTT. Its translation: CASTPGTGKAFF.

This chain joins TRBV30 and TRBJ1-2; D may be TRBD1 (6 bases). Germline assignment: CDR1 GTSNPN and CDR2 SVGIG (reference sequence). The CDR3 has 16 residues. Trimming took off 4 bases at V and 11 bases at J, with 29 bases between the two ends. The CDR3, as DNA: TGTGCCTGGATTCGCGGGACATATGGCTCGGGTGTAGGATACACCTTC. Translating gives CAWIRGTYGSGVGYTF. Looking up the rest from reference TRBV30 and TRBJ1-2 gives the full variable domain: SQTIHQWPATLVQPVGSPLSLECTVEGTSNPNLYWYRQAAGRGLQLLFYSVGIGQISSEVPQNLSASRPQDRQFILSSKKLLLSDSGFYLCAWIRGTYGSGVGYTFGSGTRLTVV.

The chain joins TRBV5-6 to TRBJ1-1; D might be TRBD1 (5 bases). V was trimmed by 10 bases and J by 2 bases, leaving 12 bases between them. Per germline, CDR1 SGHDT and CDR2 YYEEEE. This CDR3 is 12 amino acids long. CDR3 coding DNA: TGTGCCGGTAGTGGGACTAACACTGAAGCTTTCTTT. Its protein product is CAGSGTNTEAFF.

J is TRBJ2-1 and V is TRBV4-2; D might be TRBD2 (6 bases). Germline values: CDR1 LGHNA, CDR2 YNFKEQ. The CDR3 consists of 14 residues. Trimming cost V 0 bases and J 7 bases, with 10 bases left between them. This CDR3 is CASSQDGGWNEQFF. The CDR3 bases are TGTGCCAGCAGCCAAGATGGGGGGTGGAATGAGCAGTTCTTC.

CDR3 sequence: CASSRRLAGGLDTQYF. CDR3 in DNA: TGTGCCAGCAGCCGGAGACTAGCGGGGGGGTTAGATACGCAGTATTTT. The gene calls are TRBV5-8 and TRBJ2-3; 14 bases fit TRBD2. The ends lost 4 bases at V and 5 bases at J; junction bases unmatched: 6. Germline values: CDR1 SGHTS, CDR2 YDEGEE. The CDR3 totals 16 residues. Filled out from reference TRBV5-8 and TRBJ2-3, the complete variable domain reads EAGVTQSPTHLIKTRGQQATLRCSPISGHTSVYWYQQALGLGLQFLLWYDEGEERNRGNFPPRFSGRQFPNYSSELNVNALELEDSALYLCASSRRLAGGLDTQYFGPGTRLTVL.

There are many counts of this clonotype. The CDR3 protein is CASSFGGQPQHF. Here the CDR3 DNA reads TGTGCCAGCAGCTTCGGAGGTCAGCCCCAGCATTTT. The V and J genes are TRBV7-2 and TRBJ1-5; D is uncertain. Germline loops: CDR1 SGHTA, CDR2 FQGNSA. V was shortened by 3 bases and J by 6 bases, with 6 bases between the two germline ends. The CDR3 has 12 amino acids.

This clonotype has more than one count but fewer than ten. The CDR3 bases are TGTGCCAGCAACCGAGGACAGAACTATGGCTACACCTTC. It codes for CASNRGQNYGYTF. The chain joins TRBV2 to TRBJ1-2; the D gene is possibly TRBD1 (6 bases). The ends were cut back, 7 bases at V and 2 bases at J, with 11 bases in the middle. The CDR3 length is 13 residues. From germline, CDR1 is SNHLY and CDR2 FYNNEI.

This clonotype has more than one count but fewer than ten. This chain uses TRBV27 with TRBJ2-3; D is uncertain. The CDR3 sequence is 17 residues long. The germline CDR1 and CDR2 sequences are MNHEY and SMNVEV (reference sequence). The germline V and J ends were trimmed by 5 bases and 2 bases, with 20 bases remaining between them. The CDR3 DNA reads TGTGCCAGCAGTAATGGACGTAAGTCTGTACTCACAGATACGCAGTATTTT. It is translated as CASSNGRKSVLTDTQYF.

This clonotype was counted ten times or more. The V and J genes are TRBV2 and TRBJ1-2, with TRBD1 matching over 8 bases. V lost 8 bases, J lost 4 bases, and 6 bases stayed unmatched. The CDR3 is 13 amino acids. Germline values: CDR1 SNHLY, CDR2 FYNNEI. As DNA, the CDR3 is TGTGCCAGCCAGGGACAGGTTTTCTATGGCTACACCTTC. Protein: CASQGQVFYGYTF.